This is a list of T cell receptor beta chains from one sample in a study of T cell responses to AZD1222 COVID-19 vaccine. Measured with immunoSEQ multiplex PCR; TCRdb has only the in-frame clones, and not every one. The repertoire includes tens of thousands of clones, about three quarters of them detected once, and 3.5% to 5% sits in the top ten. The sequencing used peripheral blood, collected on day 0 of AZD1222 vaccination. These receptors were obtained from an adult in good health. Each CDR3 is given with its conserved first and last residue. Clone sizes are given selectively: once, few, many, or a class where the clone is expanded.

abundance	j_gene	v_gene	CDR3aa
NA	TRBJ1-4	TRBV19	CASSTGQEFPGNEKLFF
NA	TRBJ2-3	TRBV10-3	CATAPSGGVTDTQYF
few	TRBJ2-2	TRBV6-5	CASSYGGPPSGELFF
NA	TRBJ1-1	TRBV27	CASSRSGGGTEAFF
NA	TRBJ1-1	TRBV6-6	CASSYSQLNTEAFF
NA	TRBJ2-2	TRBV6-1	CASSEARDTGELFF
NA	TRBJ2-7	TRBV28	CASRLDPYSGQYF
NA	TRBJ1-5	TRBV27	CASSLFTGSPGPQHF
NA	TRBJ1-2	TRBV5-1	CASSSDSNRYGYTF
NA	TRBJ2-5	TRBV19	CASSMQGVGSQYF
NA	TRBJ1-6	TRBV5-1	CASSPGQGSYNSPLHF
NA	TRBJ2-1	TRBV20-1	CSARVYNEQFF
NA	TRBJ1-2	TRBV12-3/TRBV12-4	CASSHTMGGYTF
NA	TRBJ1-4	TRBV5-5	CASSLGQGVEKLFF
NA	TRBJ2-7	TRBV5-1	CASRFDRVEQYF
NA	TRBJ1-2	TRBV2	CASSRENHRGNYGYTF
NA	TRBJ2-1	TRBV19	CASSRQGSSYNEQFF
NA	TRBJ2-1	TRBV24-1	CATQNTGSYNEQFF
NA	TRBJ1-5	TRBV28	CACQGGAGPQHF
NA	TRBJ1-2	TRBV7-2	CAPLRKANYGYTF
NA	TRBJ1-2	TRBV21-1	CASSKFSVHPDGHTFNYGYTF
NA	TRBJ1-1	TRBV5-5	CASSLVHQNTEAFF
NA	TRBJ1-5	TRBV7-8	CASSLVRRGAQHF
NA	TRBJ1-3	TRBV4-3	CASSQEPGRNSGNTIYF
NA	TRBJ1-6	TRBV5-1	CASSLIGGATGQGVNNSPLHF
NA	TRBJ2-5	TRBV4-3	CASSQALGVETQYF
NA	TRBJ2-7	TRBV7-6	CASSLGSGGGLRSYEQYF
NA	TRBJ1-2	TRBV7-9	CASTLDRMTNYGYTF
NA	TRBJ2-3	TRBV28	CASSSIGDGRDTQYF
NA	TRBJ1-1	TRBV9	CASSAGTGWDNTEAFF
NA	TRBJ1-6	TRBV19	CASKEGRSSYNSPLHF
NA	TRBJ2-3	TRBV5-1	CASSLAPQSDTQYF
few	TRBJ2-7	TRBV4-3	CASSLHHGQATSYEQYF
NA	TRBJ1-2	TRBV18	CASSPGGYNYGYTF
few	TRBJ1-2	TRBV12-3/TRBV12-4	CASWGEVNYGYTF
NA	TRBJ1-1	TRBV7-9	CASSLVQGSFSEAFF
few	TRBJ1-1	TRBV12-5	CASGLVLRQGAFF
NA	TRBJ2-1	TRBV10-1	CASLSSRSGEQFF
once	TRBJ1-5	TRBV6-5	CASSRGDYQPQHF
NA	TRBJ1-3	TRBV7-2	CASGFRSSGNTIYF
NA	TRBJ1-2	TRBV9	CASSVGSGYTF
NA	TRBJ2-1	TRBV27	CASSLSGWREQFF
NA	TRBJ2-1	TRBV24-1	CATSERANEQFF
NA	TRBJ1-3	TRBV5-4	CASSPGQAASGGNTIYF
NA	TRBJ1-5	TRBV2	CASTLDRQGNQGNQPQHF
once	TRBJ1-5	TRBV9	CASSYRGGQPQHF